This entry lists 29 T cell receptor beta chains sequenced from one sample in a study of shared clonotypes between healthy human individuals. Here immunoSEQ multiplex PCR was the method, and the copy in TCRdb shows in-frame clones only, minus some. The sample consists of more than 2,000,000 clones, over 85% of them appearing once. Sequencing was carried out using naive CD4+ T cells from PBMCs. Subset described: CD45RA+ positively selected. These receptors were taken from a man between 18 and 29 years old in good health. Some clones in this sample may be carry-over from other donors' samples.

The J gene is TRBJ2-7, the V gene TRBV29-1; no definite D call. Germline values: CDR1 SQVTM, CDR2 ANQGSEA. With 7 bases removed from V and 4 bases from J, the gap between germline ends came to 11 bases. This CDR3 spans 11 amino acids. DNA of the CDR3: TGCAGCGCATCTGGCAGGTACGAGCAGTACTTC. Translation gives CSASGRYEQYF.

The chain is built from TRBV30 and TRBJ1-2; D uncertain. Trimming shortened V by 6 bases and J by 4 bases, and 18 bases separated the two germline ends. This CDR3 has 14 residues. Germline CDR1 GTSNPN, CDR2 SVGIG (reference sequence). The CDR3 protein is CACISPHESYGYTF. CDR3 in DNA: TGTGCCTGTATAAGTCCCCATGAGTCCTATGGCTACACCTTC. The full variable domain, in which reference TRBV30 and TRBJ1-2 provide the parts outside the CDR3, is SQTIHQWPATLVQPVGSPLSLECTVEGTSNPNLYWYRQAAGRGLQLLFYSVGIGQISSEVPQNLSASRPQDRQFILSSKKLLLSDSGFYLCACISPHESYGYTFGSGTRLTVV.

The chain combines TRBV5-1 with TRBJ2-1, with D perhaps TRBD2 (6 bases). Trimming cost V 1 base and J 0 bases, with 17 bases left between them. Per the germline V gene, CDR1 is SGHRS and CDR2 is YFSETQ. The CDR3 extends over 18 amino acids. The CDR3 DNA follows: TGCGCCAGCAGCTTGACCGCTTGGGGACTTTTCTCCTACAATGAGCAGTTCTTC. Translation: CASSLTAWGLFSYNEQFF.

The chain is built from TRBV29-1 and TRBJ2-7; the D gene is possibly TRBD1 (6 bases). V was cut by 0 bases and J by 3 bases, with 21 bases left in between. Germline V gene data show CDR1 as SQVTM and CDR2 as ANQGSEA. This CDR3 comprises 17 residues. Here the CDR3 reads CSVEDGQGIGGGYEQYF. CDR3 nucleotide sequence: TGCAGCGTTGAAGACGGGCAGGGGATAGGAGGCGGCTACGAGCAGTACTTC.

The chain employs TRBV6-6 and TRBJ2-7, with 7 bases that match TRBD2. CDR3 length: 15 amino acids. The V gene end was trimmed by 2 bases and the J gene end by 7 bases; junction bases not matched to a gene: 11. Germline CDR1 and CDR2: MNHNY and SVGAGI (reference sequence). The chain's CDR3 is CASSYAPADGGEQYF. The CDR3 DNA reads TGTGCCAGCAGTTACGCGCCAGCTGACGGGGGGGAGCAGTACTTC.

This clone occurred once. This sequence joins TRBV7-2 and TRBJ2-7; 7 nucleotides agree with TRBD2. Looked up from germline, CDR1 is SGHTA and CDR2 is FQGNSA. This CDR3 is 15 amino acids long. The J segment lost 3 bases and the V segment lost 5 bases, leaving 10 bases of the junction unmatched. CDR3 sequence reads: CASSQPGLSNYEQYF. The CDR3 nucleotides read TGTGCCAGCAGCCAACCGGGACTATCGAACTACGAGCAGTACTTC.

The V call is TRBV7-9, the J call TRBJ2-1; tentatively, D is TRBD2 (6 bases). V was trimmed by 5 bases and J by 3 bases, leaving 17 bases between them. This CDR3 comprises 16 residues. CDR1 and CDR2 from the germline V gene are SEHNR and FQNEAQ (reference sequence). The CDR3 spells CASSHRGAEGYNEQFF. For the CDR3, the DNA is TGTGCCAGCAGCCACCGCGGGGCGGAGGGCTACAATGAGCAGTTCTTC.

The chain links TRBV5-1 to TRBJ2-2; D is ambiguous. Trimming shortened V by 4 bases and J by 6 bases, and 13 bases separated the two germline ends. The germline CDR1 and CDR2 sequences are SGHRS and YFSETQ. There are 14 residues in the CDR3. In DNA form, the CDR3 reads TGCGCCAGCAGCCCCGGAGATATATCCGGGGAGCTGTTTTTT. As protein: CASSPGDISGELFF.

The chain combines TRBV29-1 with TRBJ2-7; D remains unclear. Germline CDR1 is SQVTM and CDR2 is ANQGSEA. The V end lost 4 bases, the J end lost 3 bases, and 10 bases lay between the germline ends. This CDR3 region has 12 residues. The CDR3 nucleotides read TGCAGCGTTGCGCTAGATGACTACGAGCAGTACTTC. Its translation: CSVALDDYEQYF.

CDR3 coding DNA: TGTGCCAGCAGCCTTACCTTCTCCTACAATGAGCAGTTCTTC. Residues: CASSLTFSYNEQFF. This rearrangement joins TRBV6-5 to TRBJ2-1; no firm D call. CDR1 and CDR2 from the germline V gene are MNHEY and SVGAGI. CDR3 length equals 14 residues. The V gene lost 6 bases and the J gene lost 0 bases, with 9 bases spanning the gap.

This rearrangement joins TRBV14 to TRBJ2-7, with unresolved D. With 0 bases removed from V and 6 bases from J, the gap between germline ends came to 9 bases. Germline V gene sequence: CDR1 SGHDN, CDR2 FVKESK. The CDR3 is 13 amino acids. CDR3 sequence reads: CASSQDYEGEQYF. The CDR3 coding sequence is TGTGCCAGCAGCCAAGATTATGAAGGCGAGCAGTACTTC.

This chain connects TRBV25-1 to TRBJ1-1; no clear D gene. Per the germline V gene, CDR1 is MGHDK and CDR2 is SYGVNS. V was clipped by 5 bases and J by 5 bases, with 6 bases between them. This CDR3 comprises 11 residues. The CDR3 reads CASSLGTEAFF. The CDR3 coding sequence is TGTGCCAGCAGTCTAGGTACTGAAGCTTTCTTT.

This sequence joins TRBV19 and TRBJ2-3, with 7 bases that match TRBD2. The germline CDR1 and CDR2 sequences are LNHDA and SQIVND (reference sequence). The J segment lost 7 bases and the V segment lost 5 bases, leaving 12 bases of the junction unmatched. The CDR3 sequence is 15 residues long. CDR3 amino acids: CASSPRGRGVNTQYF. For the CDR3, the DNA is TGTGCCAGTAGTCCTCGTGGGAGGGGAGTGAATACGCAGTATTTT.

V gene TRBV7-9 combines with J gene TRBJ1-4; D unclear. V was cut by 5 bases and J by 0 bases, with 16 bases left in between. Germline CDR1 is SEHNR and CDR2 is FQNEAQ (reference sequence). CDR3 length equals 17 residues. CDR3: CASSPKIGVATNEKLFF. In DNA form, the CDR3 reads TGTGCCAGCAGCCCTAAAATTGGGGTTGCAACTAATGAAAAACTGTTTTTT.

This clone appeared once. The CDR3 sequence: CASSSTGGDTEAFF. The DNA for the CDR3 is TGTGCCAGCAGCTCGACAGGGGGGGACACTGAAGCTTTCTTT. The rearrangement uses TRBV7-2 and TRBJ1-1; TRBD1 matches 9 bases. This CDR3 comprises 14 residues. Germline trimming cut 4 bases from V and 3 bases from J; bases unmatched to any gene: 3. Germline lookup yields CDR1 SGHTA and CDR2 FQGNSA.

V and J are TRBV5-1 and TRBJ2-3; 7 bases are shared with TRBD2. Germline V CDR1 and CDR2: SGHRS, YFSETQ. CDR3 length: 13 residues. Trimming at V came to 4 bases and at J to 5 bases, leaving 4 bases not matched to a gene. Written as DNA, the CDR3 is TGCGCCAGCAGCCCCCCTAGCGGAGATACGCAGTATTTT. This codes for CASSPPSGDTQYF.

Concerning this clone itself: The sample has other DNA sequences that encode this CDR3 too. The V gene is TRBV27, the J gene TRBJ1-1; 8 nucleotides match TRBD1. With V trimmed by 3 bases and J by 0 bases, 0 bases remained unmatched. This CDR3 contains 14 residues. Germline V gene sequence: CDR1 MNHEY, CDR2 SMNVEV (reference sequence). The CDR3 protein is CASSLDRVNTEAFF. CDR3 sequence (DNA): TGTGCCAGCAGTTTGGACAGGGTGAACACTGAAGCTTTCTTT.

The table lists this clone with a count of one. The chain combines TRBV30 with TRBJ2-7, with 7 bases aligning to TRBD1. The CDR3 is 13 residues long. In germline, CDR1 is GTSNPN, CDR2 SVGIG (reference sequence). The V and J ends lost 4 bases and 2 bases, in that order; junction bases with no gene match: 5. The chain's CDR3 is CAWTRDSPYEQYF. As DNA, the CDR3 is TGTGCCTGGACCCGGGACAGCCCCTACGAGCAGTACTTC.

This chain connects TRBV28 to TRBJ1-1; D is unclear. Germline V gene sequence: CDR1 MDHEN, CDR2 SYDVKM. The CDR3 runs to 12 residues. V was trimmed by 0 bases and J by 8 bases, leaving 7 bases between them. CDR3 amino acids: CASSLWAAEAFF. CDR3 in DNA: TGTGCCAGCAGTTTATGGGCCGCCGAAGCTTTCTTT.

This clone was seen once. V is TRBV7-9 and J is TRBJ1-4, with D possibly matching TRBD1 (6 bases). Trimming pared 2 bases from V and 3 bases from J, leaving 7 bases between. CDR3 length: 14 residues. The germline gives CDR1 SEHNR, CDR2 FQNEAQ (reference sequence). The chain's CDR3 is CASSLRQANEKLFF. In nucleotides, the CDR3 is TGTGCCAGCAGCTTAAGACAGGCTAATGAAAAACTGTTTTTT. The whole variable domain, filled in from reference TRBV7-9 and TRBJ1-4, reads DTGVSQNPRHKITKRGQNVTFRCDPISEHNRLYWYRQTLGQGPEFLTYFQNEAQLEKSRLLSDRFSAERPKGSFSTLEIQRTEQGDSAMYLCASSLRQANEKLFFGSGTQLSVL.

The J gene is TRBJ2-7, the V gene TRBV5-1; TRBD1 aligns across 8 bases. The CDR3 contains 15 residues. Per germline, CDR1 SGHRS and CDR2 YFSETQ. Germline trimming cut 5 bases from V and 2 bases from J; bases unmatched to any gene: 9. The CDR3 coding sequence is TGCGCCAGCAGTTACACAGGGGGAGCAACCTACGAGCAGTACTTC. Translation gives CASSYTGGATYEQYF.

The gene calls are TRBV5-1 and TRBJ2-1, with 10 bases lining up with TRBD2. J lost 5 bases, V lost 6 bases, and 11 bases had no gene match. From germline, CDR1 is SGHRS and CDR2 YFSETQ. The CDR3 loop spans 16 amino acids. CDR3 loop: CASKPLGLADNNEQFF. CDR3 DNA sequence: TGCGCCAGCAAACCGCTCGGACTAGCGGACAACAATGAGCAGTTCTTC. Supplemented by reference TRBV5-1 and TRBJ2-1, the full variable domain reads KAGVTQTPRYLIKTRGQQVTLSCSPISGHRSVSWYQQTPGQGLQFLFEYFSETQRNKGNFPGRFSGRQFSNSRSEMNVSTLELGDSALYLCASKPLGLADNNEQFFGPGTRLTVL.

Here the CDR3 reads CASSQRLAEGNEQFF. The CDR3 DNA is TGTGCCAGCAGTCAGCGGCTAGCGGAGGGCAATGAGCAGTTCTTC. The chain carries TRBV27 and TRBJ2-1, with TRBD2 identical over 7 bases. Germline V gene data show CDR1 as MNHEY and CDR2 as SMNVEV (reference sequence). The CDR3 extends over 15 amino acids. With V trimmed by 5 bases and J by 6 bases, 10 bases remained unmatched.

V is TRBV19 and J is TRBJ2-7, with TRBD2 identical over 9 bases. Per germline, CDR1 LNHDA and CDR2 SQIVND (reference sequence). The CDR3 runs 11 residues. The CDR3: CGASGAYEQYF. CDR3 DNA sequence: TGTGGGGCTAGCGGGGCCTACGAGCAGTACTTC.

In this sample, this clone turned up a few times. CDR3 nucleotide sequence: TGTGCCAGCAGGGAACGGGGACAGGGGAGTGAAAAACTGTTTTTT. Encoded protein: CASRERGQGSEKLFF. V gene TRBV6-1 combines with J gene TRBJ1-4; 10 bases fit TRBD1. J gave up 7 bases and V 6 bases, and 8 bases lay outside the gene matches. Germline V gives CDR1 MNHNS, CDR2 SASEGT. The CDR3 sequence is 15 residues long.

This sequence joins TRBV9 and TRBJ2-3; D perhaps matches TRBD2 (6 bases). The CDR3 runs 15 residues. CDR1 and CDR2 from the germline V gene are SGDLS and YYNGEE. Trimming removed 3 bases from V and 5 bases from J, with 16 bases in between. CDR3 region: CASSEAGALGDTQYF. The CDR3 DNA reads TGTGCCAGCAGCGAAGCGGGCGCCCTAGGAGATACGCAGTATTTT.

This clone was found once. The chain joins TRBV6-6 to TRBJ2-5, with a weak D call TRBD2 (5 bases). Germline CDR1 is MNHNY and CDR2 is SVGAGI (reference sequence). The CDR3 has 14 amino acids. Trimming left V 8 bases short and J 0 bases short, with 13 bases between. CDR3 loop: CASRGGRYQETQYF. The CDR3 DNA follows: TGTGCCAGCCGAGGCGGGCGGTACCAAGAGACCCAGTACTTC.

The genes are TRBV27 and TRBJ2-3; no definite D call. The CDR3 totals 15 residues. Germline CDR1 is MNHEY and CDR2 is SMNVEV (reference sequence). Trimming removed 3 bases at V and 2 bases at J, with 12 bases between. DNA of the CDR3: TGTGCCAGCAGTTTGCTTTCTGGCTACACAGATACGCAGTATTTT. This sequence encodes CASSLLSGYTDTQYF.

This clone was observed a handful of times. The V and J genes are TRBV30 and TRBJ1-1; 7 positions agree with TRBD1. This CDR3 is built from 12 residues. The germline V gene has CDR1 GTSNPN and CDR2 SVGIG (reference sequence). V dropped 3 bases and J dropped 12; count of bases not matched to a gene: 10. CDR3 in amino acids: CAWRGGGRRTFF. As DNA, the CDR3 is TGTGCCTGGAGGGGAGGGGGCAGGCGGACTTTCTTT.